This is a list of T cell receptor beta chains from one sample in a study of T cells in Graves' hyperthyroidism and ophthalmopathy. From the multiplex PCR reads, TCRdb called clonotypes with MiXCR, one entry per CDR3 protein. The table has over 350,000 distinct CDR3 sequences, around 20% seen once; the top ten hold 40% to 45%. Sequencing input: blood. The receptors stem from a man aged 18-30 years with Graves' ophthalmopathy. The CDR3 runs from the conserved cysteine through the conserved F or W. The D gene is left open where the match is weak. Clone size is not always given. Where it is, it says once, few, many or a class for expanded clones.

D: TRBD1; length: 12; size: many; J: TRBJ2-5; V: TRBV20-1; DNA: TGCAGTGCTGGAGACAGGGAAGAGACCCAGTACTTC; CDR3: CSAGDREETQYF
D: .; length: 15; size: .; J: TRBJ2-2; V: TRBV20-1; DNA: TGCAGTGCCCGGACTGGGACAAGCGACACCGGGGAGCTGTTTTTT; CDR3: CSARTGTSDTGELFF
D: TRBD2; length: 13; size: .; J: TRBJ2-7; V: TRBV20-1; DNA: TGCAGTGCTTTTTGGGGGACTAGGGCCGAGCAGTACTTC; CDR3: CSAFWGTRAEQYF
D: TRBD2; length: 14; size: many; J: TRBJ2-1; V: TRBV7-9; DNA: TGTGCCAGCAGCTTAGCAGCGGGGGTGGGTGAGCAGTTCTTC; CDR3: CASSLAAGVGEQFF
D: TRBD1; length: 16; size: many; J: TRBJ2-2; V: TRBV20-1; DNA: TGCAGTGCTGCTGCCCTGGACAGGATTACCACCGGGGAGCTGTTTTTT; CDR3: CSAAALDRITTGELFF
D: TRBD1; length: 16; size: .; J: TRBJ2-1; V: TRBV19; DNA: TGTGCCAGTAGTATAGTCCGGGACAGGGGTTACAATGAGCAGTTCTTC; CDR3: CASSIVRDRGYNEQFF
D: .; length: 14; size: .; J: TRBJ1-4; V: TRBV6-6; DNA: TGTGCCAGCAGTTACTACGGGGCTAATGAAAAACTGTTTTTT; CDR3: CASSYYGANEKLFF
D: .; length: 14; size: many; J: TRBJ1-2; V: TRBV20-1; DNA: TGCAGTGCTAGTTGGCAGGGAAGTGACTATGGCTACACCTTC; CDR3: CSASWQGSDYGYTF
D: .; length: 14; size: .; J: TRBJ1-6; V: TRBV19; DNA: TGTGCCAGTACTCCCGGGACCCCAAATTCACCCCTCCACTTT; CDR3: CASTPGTPNSPLHF
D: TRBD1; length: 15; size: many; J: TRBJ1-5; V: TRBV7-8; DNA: TGTGCCAGCAGCTCCCGACAGGGTGGCGGTCAGCCCCAGCATTTT; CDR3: CASSSRQGGGQPQHF
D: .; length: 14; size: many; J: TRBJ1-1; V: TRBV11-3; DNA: TGTGCCAGCAGCCTAGAAAGGGGGACCACTGAAGCTTTCTTT; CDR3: CASSLERGTTEAFF
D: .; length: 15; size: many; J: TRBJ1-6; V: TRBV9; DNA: TGTGCCAGCAGCGTAACCGGGACGATTAATTCACCCCTCCACTTT; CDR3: CASSVTGTINSPLHF
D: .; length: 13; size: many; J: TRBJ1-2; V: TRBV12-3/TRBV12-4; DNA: TGTGCCAGCAGTCTAGGACACAACTATGGCTACACCTTC; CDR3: CASSLGHNYGYTF
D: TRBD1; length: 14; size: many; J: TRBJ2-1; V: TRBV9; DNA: TGTGCCAGCGCCGGGGGACAGGGGTCGAATGAGCAGTTCTTC; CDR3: CASAGGQGSNEQFF
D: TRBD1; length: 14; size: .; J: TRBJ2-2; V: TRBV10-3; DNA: TGTGCCACCTCGGGGACAGGGGGTCCCGGGGAGCTGTTTTTT; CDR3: CATSGTGGPGELFF
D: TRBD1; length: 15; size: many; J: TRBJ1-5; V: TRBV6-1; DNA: TGTGCCAGCACCGGACAGGGATGGTACAATCAGCCCCAGCATTTT; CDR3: CASTGQGWYNQPQHF
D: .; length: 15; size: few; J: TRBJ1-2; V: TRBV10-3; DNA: TGTGCCATCACCCCTGGCCCCCGGGGGGACTATGGCTACACCTTC; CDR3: CAITPGPRGDYGYTF
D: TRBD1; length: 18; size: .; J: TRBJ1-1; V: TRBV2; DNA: TGTGCCAGCAGCGCCCACCGGGACAGGGGGCGGGTGAACACTGAAGCTTTCTTT; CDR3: CASSAHRDRGRVNTEAFF
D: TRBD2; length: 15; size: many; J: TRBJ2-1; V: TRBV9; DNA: TGTGCCAGCAGCGGTTTAGCGGGGCTATACAATGAGCAGTTCTTC; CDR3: CASSGLAGLYNEQFF
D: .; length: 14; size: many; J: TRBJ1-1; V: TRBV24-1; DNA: TGTGCCACCCAGGGTCGGACAGCGAACACTGAAGCTTTCTTT; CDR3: CATQGRTANTEAFF
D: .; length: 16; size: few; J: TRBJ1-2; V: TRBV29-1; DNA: TGCAGCGCTCTAGGAGCAGACCACGCGATTTTTTATGGCTACACCTTC; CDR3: CSALGADHAIFYGYTF
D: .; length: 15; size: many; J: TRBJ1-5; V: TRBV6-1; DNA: TGTGCCAGCAGGGCCGGGGGCAGGGCCAATCAGCCCCAGCATTTT; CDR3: CASRAGGRANQPQHF
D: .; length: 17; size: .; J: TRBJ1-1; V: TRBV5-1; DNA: TGCGCCAGCAGCTTGACGCCGACGGGTGGTATGAACACTAAAGCTTTCTTT; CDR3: CASSLTPTGGMNTKAFF
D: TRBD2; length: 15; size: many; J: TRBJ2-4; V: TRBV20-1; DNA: TGCAGTGCTTGCGTACTAGCGGGGGTGGCAGACATTCAGTACTTC; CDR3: CSACVLAGVADIQYF
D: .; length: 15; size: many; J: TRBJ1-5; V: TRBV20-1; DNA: TGCAGTGCGGAAGAGAGGACAGTTACTAATCAGCCCCAGCATTTT; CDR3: CSAEERTVTNQPQHF
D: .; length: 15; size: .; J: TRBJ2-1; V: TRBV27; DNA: TGTGCCAGCAGTTTATGGGAGGGGGCGCACAATGAGCAGTTCTTC; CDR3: CASSLWEGAHNEQFF
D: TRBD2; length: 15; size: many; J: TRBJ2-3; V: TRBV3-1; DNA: TGTGCCAGCAGCCAGGGACTAGCGGGGACAGACACGCAGTATTTT; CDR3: CASSQGLAGTDTQYF
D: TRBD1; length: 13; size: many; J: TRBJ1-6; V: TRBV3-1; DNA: TGTGCCAGCAGTGTCACAGGGGGGTCACCCCTCCACTTT; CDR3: CASSVTGGSPLHF